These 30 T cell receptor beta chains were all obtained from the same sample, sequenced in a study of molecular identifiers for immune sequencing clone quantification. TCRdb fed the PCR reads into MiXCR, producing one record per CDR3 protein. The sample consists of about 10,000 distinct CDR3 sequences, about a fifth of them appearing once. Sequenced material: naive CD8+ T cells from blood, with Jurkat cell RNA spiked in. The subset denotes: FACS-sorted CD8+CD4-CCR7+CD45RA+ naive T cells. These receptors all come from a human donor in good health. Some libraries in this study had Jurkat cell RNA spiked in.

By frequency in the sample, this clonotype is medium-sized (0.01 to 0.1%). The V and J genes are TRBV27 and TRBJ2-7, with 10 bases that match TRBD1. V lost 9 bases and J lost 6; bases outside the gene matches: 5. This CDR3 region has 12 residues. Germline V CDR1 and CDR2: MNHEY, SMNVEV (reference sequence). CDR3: CASRQGAREQYF. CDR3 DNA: TGTGCCAGTCGACAGGGGGCGCGCGAGCAGTACTTC.

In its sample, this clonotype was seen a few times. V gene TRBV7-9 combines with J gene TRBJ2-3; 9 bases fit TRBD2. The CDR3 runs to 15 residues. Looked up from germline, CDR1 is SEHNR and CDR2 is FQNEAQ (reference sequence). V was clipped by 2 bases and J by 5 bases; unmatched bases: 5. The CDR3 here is CASSLLRGGKDTQYF. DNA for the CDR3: TGTGCCAGCAGCTTACTGCGGGGGGGAAAAGATACGCAGTATTTT.

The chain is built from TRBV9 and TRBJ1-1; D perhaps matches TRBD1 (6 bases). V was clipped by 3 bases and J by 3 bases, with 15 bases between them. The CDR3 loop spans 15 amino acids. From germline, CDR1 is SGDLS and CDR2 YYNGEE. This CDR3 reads CASSAEGGRDTEAFF. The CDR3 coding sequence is TGTGCCAGCAGCGCCGAGGGGGGGCGAGACACTGAAGCTTTCTTT.

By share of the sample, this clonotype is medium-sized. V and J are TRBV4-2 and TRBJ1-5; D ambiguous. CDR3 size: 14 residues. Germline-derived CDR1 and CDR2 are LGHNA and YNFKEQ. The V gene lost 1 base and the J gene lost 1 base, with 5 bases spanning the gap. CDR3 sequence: CASSQVGSNQPQHF. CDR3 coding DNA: TGTGCCAGCAGCCAAGTCGGCAGCAATCAGCCCCAGCATTTT.

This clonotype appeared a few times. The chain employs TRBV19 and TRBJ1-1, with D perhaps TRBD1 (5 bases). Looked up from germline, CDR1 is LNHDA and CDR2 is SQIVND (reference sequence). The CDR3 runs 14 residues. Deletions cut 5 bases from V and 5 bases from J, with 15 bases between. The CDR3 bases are TGTGCCAGTAGTCCTAAGGCAGGGCTGACTGAAGCTTTCTTT. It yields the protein CASSPKAGLTEAFF.

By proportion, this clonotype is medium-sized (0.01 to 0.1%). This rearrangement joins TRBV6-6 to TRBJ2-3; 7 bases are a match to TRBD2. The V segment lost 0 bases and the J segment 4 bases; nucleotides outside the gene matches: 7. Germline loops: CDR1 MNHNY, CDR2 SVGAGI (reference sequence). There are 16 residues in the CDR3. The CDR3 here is CASSYSPAGAPDTQYF. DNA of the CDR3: TGTGCCAGCAGTTACTCGCCCGCGGGAGCCCCAGATACGCAGTATTTT.

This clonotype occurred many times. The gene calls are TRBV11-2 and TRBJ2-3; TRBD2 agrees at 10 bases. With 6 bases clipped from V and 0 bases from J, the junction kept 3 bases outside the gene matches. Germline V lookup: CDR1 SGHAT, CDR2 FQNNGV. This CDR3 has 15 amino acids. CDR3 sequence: CASRSLAGSTDTQYF. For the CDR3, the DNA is TGTGCCAGCAGGTCACTAGCGGGGAGCACAGATACGCAGTATTTT.

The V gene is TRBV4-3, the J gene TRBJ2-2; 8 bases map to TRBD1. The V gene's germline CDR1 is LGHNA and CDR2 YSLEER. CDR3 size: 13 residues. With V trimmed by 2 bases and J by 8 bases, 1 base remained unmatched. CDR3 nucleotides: TGCGCCAGCAGCCAACAGGGGGCTGGGGAGCTGTTTTTT. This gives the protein CASSQQGAGELFF.

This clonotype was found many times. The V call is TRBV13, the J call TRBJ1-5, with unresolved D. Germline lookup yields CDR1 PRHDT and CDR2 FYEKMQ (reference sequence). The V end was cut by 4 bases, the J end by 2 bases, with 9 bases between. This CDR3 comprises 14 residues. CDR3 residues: CASSSRLGNQPQHF. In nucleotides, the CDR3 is TGTGCCAGCAGCTCCCGGTTGGGCAATCAGCCCCAGCATTTT.

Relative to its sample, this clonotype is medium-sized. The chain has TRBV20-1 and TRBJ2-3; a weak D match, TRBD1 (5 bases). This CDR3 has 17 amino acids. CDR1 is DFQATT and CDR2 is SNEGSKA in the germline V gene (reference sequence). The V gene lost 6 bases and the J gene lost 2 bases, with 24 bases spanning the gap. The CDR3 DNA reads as TGCAGTGCCAAATTACGCCCAGGGAACCCTTTCACAGATACGCAGTATTTT. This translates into CSAKLRPGNPFTDTQYF.

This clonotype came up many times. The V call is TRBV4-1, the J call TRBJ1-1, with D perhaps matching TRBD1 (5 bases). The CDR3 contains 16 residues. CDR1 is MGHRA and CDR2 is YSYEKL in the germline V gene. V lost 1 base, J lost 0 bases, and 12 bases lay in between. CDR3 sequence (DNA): TGCGCCAGCAGCCAAGGAGTTAGACAGCTGAACACTGAAGCTTTCTTT. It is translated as CASSQGVRQLNTEAFF.

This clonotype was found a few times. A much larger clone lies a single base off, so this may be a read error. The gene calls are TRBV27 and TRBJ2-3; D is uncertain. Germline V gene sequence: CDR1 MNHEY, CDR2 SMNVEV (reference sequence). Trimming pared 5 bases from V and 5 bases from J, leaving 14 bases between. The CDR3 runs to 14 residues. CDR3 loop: CASSLQVGIDTQYF. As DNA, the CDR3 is TGTGCCAGCAGTCTCCAGGTCGGCATAGATACGCAGTATTTT.

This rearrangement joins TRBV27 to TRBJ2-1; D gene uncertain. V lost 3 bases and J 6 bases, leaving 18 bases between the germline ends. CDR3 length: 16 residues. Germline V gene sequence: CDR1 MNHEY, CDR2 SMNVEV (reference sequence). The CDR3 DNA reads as TGTGCCAGCAGTTTCCTGGCCGACTCGACGTCCAATGAGCAGTTCTTC. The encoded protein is CASSFLADSTSNEQFF.

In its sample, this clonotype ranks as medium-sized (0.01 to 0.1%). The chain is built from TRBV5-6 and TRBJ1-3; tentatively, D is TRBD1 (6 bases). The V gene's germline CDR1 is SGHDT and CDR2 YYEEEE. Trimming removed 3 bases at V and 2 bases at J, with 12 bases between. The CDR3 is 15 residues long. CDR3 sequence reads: CASSWDRTAGNTIYF. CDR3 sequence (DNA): TGTGCCAGCAGCTGGGACCGGACAGCTGGAAACACCATATATTTT.

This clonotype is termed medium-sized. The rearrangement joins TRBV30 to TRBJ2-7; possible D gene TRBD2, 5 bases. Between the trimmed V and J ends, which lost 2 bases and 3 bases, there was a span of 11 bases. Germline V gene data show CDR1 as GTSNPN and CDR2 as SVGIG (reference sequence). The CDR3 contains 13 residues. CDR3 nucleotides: TGTGCCTGGAGTTGGGCGGGCGGCTACGAGCAGTACTTC. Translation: CAWSWAGGYEQYF.

The CDR3 loop is CASSQDHSGGKSSYEQYF. CDR3 DNA: TGCGCCAGCAGCCAAGATCATAGTGGCGGAAAAAGCTCCTACGAGCAGTACTTC. The chain employs TRBV4-3 and TRBJ2-7; D is unclear. This CDR3 has 18 amino acids. Per germline, CDR1 LGHNA and CDR2 YSLEER. The V gene lost 0 bases and the J gene lost 0 bases, with 18 bases spanning the gap.

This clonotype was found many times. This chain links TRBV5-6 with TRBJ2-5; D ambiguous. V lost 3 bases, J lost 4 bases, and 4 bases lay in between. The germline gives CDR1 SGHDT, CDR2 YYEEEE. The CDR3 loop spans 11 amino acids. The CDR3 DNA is TGTGCCAGCAGCTCGGTAGAGACCCAGTACTTC. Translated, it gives CASSSVETQYF.

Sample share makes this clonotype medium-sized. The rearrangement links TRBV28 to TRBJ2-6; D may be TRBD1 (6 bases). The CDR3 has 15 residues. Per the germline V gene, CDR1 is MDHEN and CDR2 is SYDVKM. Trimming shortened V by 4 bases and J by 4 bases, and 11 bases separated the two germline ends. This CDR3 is CASSSQGPGANVLTF. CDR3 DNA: TGTGCCAGCAGTTCACAGGGTCCCGGGGCCAACGTCCTGACTTTC.

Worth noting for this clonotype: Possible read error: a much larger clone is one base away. CDR3 in DNA: TGTGCCAGCAGCTTCGGGAACACCGGGGAGCTGTCTTTT. Its protein is CASSFGNTGELSF. The chain is built from TRBV7-9 and TRBJ2-2; a possible D gene is TRBD2 (5 bases). This CDR3 contains 13 residues. Germline CDR1 reads SEHNR; CDR2 reads FQNEAQ (reference sequence). Looking up the rest from reference TRBV7-9 and TRBJ2-2 gives the full variable domain: DTGVSQNPRHKITKRGQNVTFRCDPISEHNRLYWYRQTLGQGPEFLTYFQNEAQLEKSRLLSDRFSAERPKGSFSTLEIQRTEQGDSAMYLCASSFGNTGELSFGEGSRLTVL.

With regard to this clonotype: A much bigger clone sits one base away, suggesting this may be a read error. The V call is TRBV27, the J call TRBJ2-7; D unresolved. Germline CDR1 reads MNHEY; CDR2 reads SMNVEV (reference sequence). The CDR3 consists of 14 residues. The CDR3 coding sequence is TGTGCCAGCTGTTTCCGCGAAGCCGCCTACGAGCAGTACTTC. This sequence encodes CASCFREAAYEQYF.

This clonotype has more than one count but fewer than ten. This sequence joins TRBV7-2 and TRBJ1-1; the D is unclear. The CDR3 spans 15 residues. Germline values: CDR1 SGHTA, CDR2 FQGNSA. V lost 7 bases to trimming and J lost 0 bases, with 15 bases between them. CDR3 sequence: CASTISGVLNTEAFF. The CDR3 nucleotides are TGTGCCAGCACTATAAGTGGGGTACTGAACACTGAAGCTTTCTTT.

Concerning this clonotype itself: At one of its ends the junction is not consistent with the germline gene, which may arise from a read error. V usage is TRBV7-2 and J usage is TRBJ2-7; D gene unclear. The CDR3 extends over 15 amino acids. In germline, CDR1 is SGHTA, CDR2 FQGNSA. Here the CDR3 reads CAGSLRYRSSYEQYF. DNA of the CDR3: TGTGCCGGCAGCTTAAGGTACAGAAGCTCCTACGAGCAGTACTTC.

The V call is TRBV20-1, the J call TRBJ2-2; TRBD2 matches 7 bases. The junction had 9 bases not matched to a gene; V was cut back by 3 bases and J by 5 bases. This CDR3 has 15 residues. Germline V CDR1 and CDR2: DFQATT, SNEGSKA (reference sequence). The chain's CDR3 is CSASLGTIYTGELFF. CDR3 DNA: TGCAGTGCTAGCCTCGGGACTATTTATACCGGGGAGCTGTTTTTT.

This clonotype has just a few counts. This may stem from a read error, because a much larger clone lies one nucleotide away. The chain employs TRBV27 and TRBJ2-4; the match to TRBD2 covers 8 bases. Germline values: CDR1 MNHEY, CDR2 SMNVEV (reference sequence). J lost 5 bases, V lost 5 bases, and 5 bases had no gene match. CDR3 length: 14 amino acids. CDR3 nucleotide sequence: TGTGCCAGCAGTCAGCGGGAGAACGAAAACATTCAGTACTTC. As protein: CASSQRENENIQYF.

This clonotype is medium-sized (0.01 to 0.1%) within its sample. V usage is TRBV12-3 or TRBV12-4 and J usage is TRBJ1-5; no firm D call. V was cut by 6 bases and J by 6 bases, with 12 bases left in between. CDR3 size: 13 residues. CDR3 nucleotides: TGTGCCAGCAGCCCCACTTACAGTCAGCCCCAGCATTTT. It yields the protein CASSPTYSQPQHF.

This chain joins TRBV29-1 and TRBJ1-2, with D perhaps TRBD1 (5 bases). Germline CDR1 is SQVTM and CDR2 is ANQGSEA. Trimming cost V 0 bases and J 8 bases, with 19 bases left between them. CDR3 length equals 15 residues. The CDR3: CSVEDLKGEGTGYTF. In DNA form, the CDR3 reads TGCAGCGTTGAAGATCTTAAAGGGGAAGGGACGGGCTACACCTTC.

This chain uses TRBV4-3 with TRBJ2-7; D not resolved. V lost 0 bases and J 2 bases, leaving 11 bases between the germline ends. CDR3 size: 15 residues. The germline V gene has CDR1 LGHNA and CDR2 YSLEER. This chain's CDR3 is CASSQDAAPPYEQYF. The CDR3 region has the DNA TGCGCCAGCAGCCAAGATGCGGCACCGCCCTACGAGCAGTACTTC.

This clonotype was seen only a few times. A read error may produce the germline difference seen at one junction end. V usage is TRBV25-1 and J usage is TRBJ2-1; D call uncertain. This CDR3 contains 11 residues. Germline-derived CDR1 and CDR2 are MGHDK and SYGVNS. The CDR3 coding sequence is TGTGCCGGCAGCATTATCAATGAGCAGTTCTTC. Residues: CAGSIINEQFF.

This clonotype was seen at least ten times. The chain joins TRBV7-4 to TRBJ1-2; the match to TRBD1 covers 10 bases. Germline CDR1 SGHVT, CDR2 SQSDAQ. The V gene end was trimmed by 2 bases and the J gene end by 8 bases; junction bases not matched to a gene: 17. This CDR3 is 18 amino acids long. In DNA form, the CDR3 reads TGTGCCAGCAGCTTAAAATGGAAGGGACAGGGGCCTGGGGACGGCTACACCTTC. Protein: CASSLKWKGQGPGDGYTF.

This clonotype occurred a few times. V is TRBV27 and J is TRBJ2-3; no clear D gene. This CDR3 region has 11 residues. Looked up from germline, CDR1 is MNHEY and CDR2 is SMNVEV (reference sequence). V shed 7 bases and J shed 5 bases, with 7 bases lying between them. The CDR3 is CASTLGDTQYF. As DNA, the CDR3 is TGTGCCAGCACCTTAGGAGATACGCAGTATTTT.